These 2 T cell receptor beta chains share one sample of origin, sequenced in a study of cytomegalovirus exposure and HLA in healthy donors. PCR employed 60 Vbeta and 13 Jbeta primers. Libraries were prepared by immunoSEQ multiplex PCR; TCRdb keeps only in-frame clonotypes and omits some of them. Counted here are about 160,000 clones, around 73% occurring once; the ten biggest clones make up 1.4%. The sample comprised PBMCs. The source is a male donor in good health and CMV-seronegative.

The V gene is TRBV18, the J gene TRBJ2-6; possibly TRBD2 for D (6 bases). The CDR3 contains 17 residues. Trimming pared 3 bases from V and 4 bases from J, leaving 16 bases between. Germline values: CDR1 KGHSH, CDR2 LQKENI. The CDR3 sequence is CASSPPGTSSGANVLTF. The CDR3 bases are TGTGCCAGCTCACCTCCCGGGACTTCCTCAGGGGCCAACGTCCTGACTTTC.

V gene TRBV11-3 combines with J gene TRBJ1-1; no definite D call. This CDR3 has 14 residues. Germline CDR1 SGHNT, CDR2 YENEEA. Trimming left V 0 bases short and J 1 base short, with 6 bases between. This chain's CDR3 is CASSLDSANTEAFF. The CDR3 DNA sequence: TGTGCCAGCAGCTTAGATAGCGCGAACACTGAAGCTTTCTTT.